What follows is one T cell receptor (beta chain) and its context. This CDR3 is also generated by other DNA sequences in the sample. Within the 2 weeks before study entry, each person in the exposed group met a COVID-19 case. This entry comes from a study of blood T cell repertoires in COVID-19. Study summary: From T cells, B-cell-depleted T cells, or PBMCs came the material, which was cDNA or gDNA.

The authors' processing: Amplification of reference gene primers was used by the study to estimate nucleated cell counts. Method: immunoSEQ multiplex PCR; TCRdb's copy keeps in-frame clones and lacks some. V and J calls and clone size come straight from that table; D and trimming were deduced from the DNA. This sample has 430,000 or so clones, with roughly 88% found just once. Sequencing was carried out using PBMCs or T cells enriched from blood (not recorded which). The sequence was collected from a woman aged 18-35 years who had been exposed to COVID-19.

CDR3 residues: CASSPDRDNEQFF. DNA of the CDR3: TGTGCCAGCTCACCGGACAGAGACAATGAGCAGTTCTTC. This chain uses TRBV18 with TRBJ2-1; possible D gene TRBD1, 6 bases. The V end was cut by 3 bases, the J end by 5 bases, with 8 bases between. The CDR3 consists of 13 residues. Germline CDR1 and CDR2: KGHSH and LQKENI.